The clone carrying this T cell receptor beta chain was counted ten times or more. Its antigen is still unknown. The sample is drawn from a study of CD8 T cells in ankylosing spondylitis. Study observations and caveats: Previously reported in reactive arthritis synovial fluid and blood were some of the motif variants. Disease-linked clones were reportedly significantly enriched in matched ankylosing spondylitis synovial fluid. Made up of under 10 highly homologous variants, a TCR beta motif appeared characteristic of ankylosing spondylitis blood.

Construction of TCR beta libraries was performed using quantitative 5'-RACE with molecular barcodes. One entry per CDR3 protein, called by TCRdb with MiXCR from the 5' RACE reads. The table includes approximately 260,000 distinct CDR3 sequences, over 8.5% detected once. Germline CDR1 is ENHRY and CDR2 is SYGVKD. This CDR3 comprises 14 residues. Trimming left V 2 bases short and J 0 bases short, with 5 bases between. The rearrangement joins TRBV10-3 to TRBJ1-5, with D uncertain. Sequencing was performed on blood, either unsorted or a sorted T cell fraction (not recorded which). The sequence was obtained from a male donor with ankylosing spondylitis or in good health (not recorded which). The CDR3: CAISEGYSNQPQHF. The CDR3 nucleotides are TGTGCCATCAGTGAGGGGTATAGCAATCAGCCCCAGCATTTT.